This TCR beta chain was identified during a study of PD-L1 blockade in urothelial cancer. Overall study: Analysis of blood occurred 3 weeks (second dose) and 6 weeks after treatment start.

The germline V and J ends were trimmed by 7 bases and 3 bases, with 18 bases remaining between them. The CDR3 has 15 residues. Germline values: CDR1 ENHRY, CDR2 SYGVKD. Profiled with immunoSEQ multiplex PCR; TCRdb holds only in-frame clones, not every one. The table lists approximately 100,000 clones, about 89% of them singletons. Material: PBMCs, obtained around atezolizumab (anti-PD-L1) treatment. This receptor was taken from an elderly woman with urothelial cancer. The chain joins TRBV10-3 to TRBJ1-1; D remains unclear. Written as DNA, the CDR3 is TGTGCCATCACCTCGAGGGCAGGTGGGGACACTGAAGCTTTCTTT. Translating it yields CAITSRAGGDTEAFF.